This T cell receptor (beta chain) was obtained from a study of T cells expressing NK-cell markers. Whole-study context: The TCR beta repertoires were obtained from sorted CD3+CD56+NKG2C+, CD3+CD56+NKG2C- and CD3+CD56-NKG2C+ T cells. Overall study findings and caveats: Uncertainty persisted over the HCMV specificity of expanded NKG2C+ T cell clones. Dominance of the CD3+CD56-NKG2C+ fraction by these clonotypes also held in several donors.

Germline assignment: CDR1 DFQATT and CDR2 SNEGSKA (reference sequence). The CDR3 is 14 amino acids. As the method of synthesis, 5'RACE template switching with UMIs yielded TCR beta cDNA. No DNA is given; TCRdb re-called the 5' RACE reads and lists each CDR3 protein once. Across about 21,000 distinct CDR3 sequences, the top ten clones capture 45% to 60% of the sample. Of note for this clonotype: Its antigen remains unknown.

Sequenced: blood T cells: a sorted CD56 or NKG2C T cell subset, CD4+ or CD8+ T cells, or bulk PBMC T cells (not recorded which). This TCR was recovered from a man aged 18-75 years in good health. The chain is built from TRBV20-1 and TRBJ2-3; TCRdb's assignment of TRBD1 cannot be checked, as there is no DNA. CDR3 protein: CSLSRQGDPDTQYF.